This T cell receptor (beta chain) is from a study of hypomethylating agent response in myelodysplastic syndrome. Some clones are missing from TCRdb's copy, which holds only in-frame ones; the method was immunoSEQ multiplex PCR. The sample consists of 1,800 or so clones, 70% to 85% of them appearing once. This clone was seen a handful of times. Germline lookup yields CDR1 MGHDK and CDR2 SYGVNS. The V end lost 0 bases, the J end lost 5 bases, and 5 bases lay between the germline ends. The CDR3 covers 12 residues. This TCR came from a human donor with myelodysplastic syndrome. Sequencing was performed on bone marrow, taken before or after starting hypomethylating agent treatment for myelodysplastic syndrome (not recorded which). The V and J genes are TRBV25-1 and TRBJ2-7; D remains ambiguous. For the CDR3, the DNA is TGTGCCAGCAGTGAATACGGCGACGAGCAGTACTTC. Amino acid sequence: CASSEYGDEQYF.